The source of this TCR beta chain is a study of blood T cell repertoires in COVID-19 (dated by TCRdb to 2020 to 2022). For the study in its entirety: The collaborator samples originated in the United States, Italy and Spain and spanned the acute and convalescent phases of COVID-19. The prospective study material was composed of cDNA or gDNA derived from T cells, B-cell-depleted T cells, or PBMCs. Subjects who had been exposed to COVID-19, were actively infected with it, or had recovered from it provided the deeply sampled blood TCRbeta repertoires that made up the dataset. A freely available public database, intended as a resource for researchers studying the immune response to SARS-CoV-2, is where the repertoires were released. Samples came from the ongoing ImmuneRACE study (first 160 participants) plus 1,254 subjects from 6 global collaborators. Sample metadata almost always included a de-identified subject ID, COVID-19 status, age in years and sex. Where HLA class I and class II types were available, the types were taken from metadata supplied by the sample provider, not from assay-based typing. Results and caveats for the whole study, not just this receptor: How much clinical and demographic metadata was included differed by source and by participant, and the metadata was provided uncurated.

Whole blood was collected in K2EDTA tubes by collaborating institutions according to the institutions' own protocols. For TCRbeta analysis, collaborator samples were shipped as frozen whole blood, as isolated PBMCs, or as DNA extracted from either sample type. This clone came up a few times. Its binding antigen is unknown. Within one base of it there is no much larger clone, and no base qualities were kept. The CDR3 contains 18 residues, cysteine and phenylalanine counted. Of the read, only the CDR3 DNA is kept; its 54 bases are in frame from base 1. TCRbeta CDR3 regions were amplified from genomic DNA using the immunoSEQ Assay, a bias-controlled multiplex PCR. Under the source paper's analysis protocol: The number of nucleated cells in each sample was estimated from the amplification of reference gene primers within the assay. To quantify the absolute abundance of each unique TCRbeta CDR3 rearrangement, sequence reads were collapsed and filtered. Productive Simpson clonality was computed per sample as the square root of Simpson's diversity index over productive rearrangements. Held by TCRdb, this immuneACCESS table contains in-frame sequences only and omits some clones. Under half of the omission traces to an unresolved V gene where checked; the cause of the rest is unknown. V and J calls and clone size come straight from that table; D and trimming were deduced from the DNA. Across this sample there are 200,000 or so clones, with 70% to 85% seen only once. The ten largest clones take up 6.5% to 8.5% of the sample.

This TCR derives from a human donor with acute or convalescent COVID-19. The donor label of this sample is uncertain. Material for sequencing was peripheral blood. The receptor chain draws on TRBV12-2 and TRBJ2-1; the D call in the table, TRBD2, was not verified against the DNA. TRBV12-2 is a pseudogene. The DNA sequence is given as TGTGCAAGTCGCTTAGCCGCAACCTCGCGGGAGGGCCCCAATGAGCAGTTCTTC. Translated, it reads CASRLAATSREGPNEQFF.